A selection of T cell receptor beta chains follows, all from one sample in a study of blood T cell repertoires in COVID-19. TCRdb keeps only in-frame clones here, not all; method: immunoSEQ multiplex PCR. The sample has roughly 180,000 clones; about 80% are singletons. The sample was peripheral blood. The receptors were gathered from a human donor in a cohort sampled during active COVID-19. Each CDR3 is given with its conserved first and last residue. A D gene is named only where the DNA matches it firmly. Clone size appears in some rows only: once, few, many, or a class for an expanded clone.

d_gene,j_gene,v_gene,abundance,CDR3aa,CDR3nt
TRBD1,TRBJ2-2,TRBV7-9,once,CASSQDRGPSGELFF,TGTGCCAGCAGCCAGGACAGGGGGCCGTCCGGGGAGCTGTTTTTT
-,TRBJ1-6,TRBV2,few,CASIGNWAANSPLHF,TGTGCCAGCATCGGAAATTGGGCAGCTAATTCACCCCTCCACTTT
-,TRBJ2-5,TRBV11-2,-,CASSPILDTPTQETQYF,TGTGCCAGCAGCCCGATACTGGACACCCCAACCCAAGAGACCCAGTACTTC
-,TRBJ2-7,TRBV5-1,once,CASSPGETVSYEQYF,TGCGCCAGCAGCCCCGGCGAGACAGTTTCCTACGAGCAGTACTTC
TRBD1,TRBJ2-7,TRBV4-1,once,CASSRGSSGQSSYEQYF,TGCGCCAGCAGCCGAGGGTCCTCGGGACAGAGTTCCTACGAGCAGTACTTC
-,TRBJ1-2,TRBV11-2,-,CASSLEGSPTGLGLYGYTF,TGTGCCAGCAGCTTAGAGGGTTCCCCGACAGGCCTCGGTCTCTATGGCTACACCTTC
-,TRBJ1-3,TRBV19,-,CASSTGTVSGNTIYF,TGTGCCAGTAGTACAGGAACGGTCTCTGGAAACACCATATATTTT
-,TRBJ1-2,TRBV20-1,few,CSASRGILTDGYTF,TGCAGTGCTAGTAGAGGGATCCTGACTGATGGCTACACCTTC
-,TRBJ1-1,TRBV25-1,-,CASSESGGHTEAFF,TGTGCCAGCAGTGAATCCGGGGGGCATACTGAAGCTTTCTTT
-,TRBJ1-1,TRBV5-6,-,CASSHGGNTEAFF,TGTGCCAGCAGTCACGGGGGGAACACTGAAGCTTTCTTT
-,TRBJ2-7,TRBV5-1,-,CASMIGGLGYEQYF,TGCGCCAGCATGATTGGAGGGTTAGGCTACGAGCAGTACTTC
TRBD1,TRBJ1-1,TRBV7-6,-,CASVRQGNTEAFF,TGTGCCTCAGTCCGACAGGGGAACACTGAAGCTTTCTTT
-,TRBJ2-1,TRBV6-6,-,CASSGTENNEQFF,TGTGCCAGCAGTGGAACAGAAAACAATGAGCAGTTCTTC
TRBD2,TRBJ2-3,TRBV29-1,-,CSVDGAGVQGTQYF,TGCAGCGTTGATGGAGCGGGGGTTCAAGGTACGCAGTATTTT
TRBD2,TRBJ2-2,TRBV12-3/TRBV12-4,-,CASSRTSSGELFF,TGTGCCAGCAGCCGGACTAGTTCCGGGGAGCTGTTTTTT
-,TRBJ2-1,TRBV5-8,-,CASSLNGLASHEQFF,TGTGCCAGCAGCTTGAATGGGTTAGCTAGCCATGAGCAGTTCTTC
-,TRBJ2-1,TRBV12-3/TRBV12-4,-,CASSFGGGDEQFF,TGTGCCAGCAGTTTTGGGGGAGGCGATGAGCAGTTCTTC
-,TRBJ2-7,TRBV3-1/TRBV3-2,-,CASSQDPVYEQYF,TGTGCCAGCAGCCAAGATCCGGTCTACGAGCAGTACTTC
TRBD2,TRBJ2-1,TRBV5-4,-,CASSYLLAGGRYEQFF,TGTGCCAGCAGCTACCTCCTAGCGGGGGGGCGGTATGAGCAGTTCTTC
TRBD1,TRBJ2-7,TRBV23-1,-,CASSPRGQGWEQYF,TGCGCCAGCAGCCCAAGGGGACAGGGGTGGGAGCAGTACTTC
-,TRBJ1-1,TRBV5-4,few,CASSFGPEAPEAFF,TGTGCCAGCAGCTTTGGTCCCGAGGCCCCTGAAGCTTTCTTT
-,TRBJ1-5,TRBV6-6,-,CASSSNQPQHF,TGTGCCAGCAGCTCCAATCAGCCCCAGCATTTT
TRBD1,TRBJ1-3,TRBV4-2,-,CASSPDQGASGNTIYF,TGTGCCAGCAGCCCTGATCAGGGGGCCTCTGGAAACACCATATATTTT
TRBD1,TRBJ2-2,TRBV7-3,-,CASSLKVPGQGAPGELFF,TGTGCCAGCAGCTTAAAGGTTCCGGGACAGGGGGCGCCCGGGGAGCTGTTTTTT
-,TRBJ1-6,TRBV9,-,CASSLRQNNSPLHF,TGTGCCAGCAGCCTCAGACAGAATAATTCACCCCTCCACTTT
TRBD2,TRBJ2-1,TRBV5-6,-,CASSPLGGVNYNEQFF,TGTGCCAGCAGCCCTTTGGGGGGGGTGAATTACAATGAGCAGTTCTTC
-,TRBJ1-5,TRBV9,-,CASSPGGGPNQPQHF,TGTGCCAGCAGCCCGGGGGGGGGCCCCAATCAGCCCCAGCATTTT
TRBD1,TRBJ2-1,TRBV14,-,CASSTGYSYNEQFF,TGTGCCAGCTCGACAGGGTACTCCTACAATGAGCAGTTCTTC
TRBD1,TRBJ2-1,TRBV24-1,few,CATSDPQGAGNEQFF,TGTGCCACCAGTGATCCACAGGGGGCTGGCAATGAGCAGTTCTTC
-,TRBJ1-1,TRBV18,-,CASSPPVSQSNTEAFF,TGTGCCAGCTCACCACCGGTTTCACAATCGAACACTGAAGCTTTCTTT
-,TRBJ2-7,TRBV7-8,-,CASSTRDITYEQYF,TGTGCCAGCAGCACCCGGGACATAACCTACGAGCAGTACTTC
-,TRBJ2-1,TRBV11-3,-,CASSLGPQPRLDEQFF,TGTGCCAGCAGCTTAGGTCCGCAACCAAGGCTAGATGAGCAGTTCTTC
TRBD1,TRBJ1-5,TRBV5-6,-,CASSLRDRPNQPQHF,TGTGCCAGCAGCTTGAGGGACAGGCCCAATCAGCCCCAGCATTTT
-,TRBJ1-3,TRBV4-2,-,CASSQDGGEGNTIYF,TGTGCCAGCAGCCAAGATGGAGGGGAAGGAAACACCATATATTTT
-,TRBJ1-2,TRBV2,-,CASSEKRNYGYTF,TGTGCCAGCAGTGAAAAGCGTAACTATGGCTACACCTTC
-,TRBJ1-1,TRBV30,-,CAWSVLGDTEAFF,TGTGCCTGGAGTGTTTTAGGGGACACTGAAGCTTTCTTT
TRBD1,TRBJ2-2,TRBV2,-,CASSRGGRELFF,TGTGCCAGCAGCCGAGGGGGCCGGGAGCTGTTTTTT
-,TRBJ1-1,TRBV7-3,-,CASSPNPRTEAFF,TGTGCCAGCAGCCCAAACCCTCGGACAGAAGCTTTCTTT
TRBD2,TRBJ2-7,TRBV7-9,-,CASSLELAGGFDEQYF,TGTGCCAGCAGCTTAGAGCTAGCGGGGGGATTCGACGAGCAGTACTTC
TRBD1,TRBJ1-2,TRBV5-5,-,CASSPPSGGLGGYTF,TGTGCCAGCAGCCCACCATCAGGGGGATTAGGGGGCTACACCTTC
-,TRBJ1-1,TRBV3-1/TRBV3-2,few,CASSRGGTRTEAFF,TGTGCCAGCAGCCGGGGGGGTACGAGGACTGAAGCTTTCTTT
TRBD1,TRBJ1-1,TRBV5-1,-,CASSSGQGRTEAFF,TGCGCCAGCAGCTCAGGACAGGGTCGGACTGAAGCTTTCTTT
-,TRBJ2-7,TRBV5-8,few,CASSLSGTYEQYF,TGTGCCAGCAGCTTGTCCGGTACCTACGAGCAGTACTTC
-,TRBJ1-4,TRBV5-1,-,CASSLTGTNEKLFF,TGCGCCAGCAGCTTGACGGGGACTAATGAAAAACTGTTTTTT
TRBD2,TRBJ2-3,TRBV5-1,-,CASSETSGGARRDTQYF,TGCGCCAGCAGCGAAACTAGCGGGGGGGCCCGCCGGGATACGCAGTATTTT
-,TRBJ2-1,TRBV7-9,-,CASSLSTGNEQFF,TGTGCCAGCAGCTTATCGACAGGCAATGAGCAGTTCTTC
-,TRBJ1-4,TRBV29-1,-,CSVAARGSDNEKLFF,TGCAGCGTAGCAGCGCGGGGGTCTGATAATGAAAAACTGTTTTTT
-,TRBJ1-1,TRBV5-1,-,CASSLAVGNTEAFF,TGCGCCAGCAGCTTGGCCGTCGGGAACACTGAAGCTTTCTTT
TRBD2,TRBJ2-2,TRBV5-1,-,CASSSGTSGGTGELFF,TGCGCCAGCAGCTCCGGGACTAGCGGCGGCACCGGGGAGCTGTTTTTT
-,TRBJ2-7,TRBV19,-,CASSPRGGEQYF,TGTGCCAGTAGTCCTAGGGGGGGCGAGCAGTACTTC
TRBD2,TRBJ2-5,TRBV5-1,-,CASSLGSSGAWETQYF,TGCGCCAGCAGCTTGGGGTCTAGCGGGGCGTGGGAGACCCAGTACTTC
TRBD1,TRBJ2-7,TRBV4-1,-,CASSQSTGAHYEQYF,TGCGCCAGCAGCCAATCGACAGGGGCACACTACGAGCAGTACTTC
TRBD2,TRBJ2-1,TRBV2,-,CASSGLAGASYNEQFF,TGTGCCAGCAGTGGGCTAGCGGGGGCCTCCTACAATGAGCAGTTCTTC
TRBD1,TRBJ2-7,TRBV27,-,CASSLSEGGSTYEQYF,TGTGCCAGCAGTTTGTCGGAAGGGGGCAGCACCTACGAGCAGTACTTC
-,TRBJ1-4,TRBV4-1,-,CASSQDLGAGGNEKLFF,TGCGCCAGCAGCCAAGATCTCGGAGCGGGGGGTAATGAAAAACTGTTTTTT